Shown below are 3 T cell receptor beta chains from a single sample sequenced in a study of cytomegalovirus exposure and HLA in healthy donors. Profiled with immunoSEQ multiplex PCR; TCRdb holds only in-frame clones, not every one. The table has more than 150,000 clones, around 89% seen once. Sequenced input: PBMCs. The receptors come from a man between 18 and 29 years old in good health and CMV-seronegative.

This chain uses TRBV7-2 with TRBJ1-1, with D tentatively TRBD1 (6 bases). The CDR3 contains 15 residues. Looked up from germline, CDR1 is SGHTA and CDR2 is FQGNSA. Trimming removed 1 base from V and 2 bases from J, with 11 bases in between. The CDR3 protein is CASSLEEQGNTEAFF. The DNA of the CDR3 is TGTGCCAGCAGCTTAGAGGAACAGGGAAACACTGAAGCTTTCTTT.

The genes are TRBV9 and TRBJ2-3, with TRBD2 matching 8 bases. The germline CDR1 and CDR2 sequences are SGDLS and YYNGEE. J gave up 2 bases and V 0 bases, and 8 bases lay outside the gene matches. This CDR3 has 17 amino acids. The CDR3 DNA follows: TGTGCCAGCAGCGTAGTCTCGCCGACTAGCGCCACAGATACGCAGTATTTT. Translated, it gives CASSVVSPTSATDTQYF.

The chain carries TRBV5-1 and TRBJ1-2; 12 bases are shared with TRBD1. Unmatched junction bases numbered 9, after V lost 5 bases and J lost 10 bases. There are 14 residues in the CDR3. CDR1 is SGHRS, CDR2 YFSETQ, per germline. The DNA for the CDR3 is TGCGCCAGCAGGTCCGGGACAGGGGGCTCGGACTACACCTTC. Its protein product is CASRSGTGGSDYTF.